Following are 19 T cell receptor beta chains from one sample sequenced in a study of neurological immune-mediated disorders (dated by TCRdb to the late 2010s). Library prep was done by 5' RACE. TCRdb shows the sequencer as Illumina HiSeq 2500. TCRdb reanalyzed the raw reads on its own, using fastp at Q25 for trimming and MiXCR for clone calling, and kept in-frame beta chains. Identical CDR3 proteins give one entry, which carries the most common genes and DNA. Counted in this sample were tens of thousands of distinct CDR3 sequences; about 6% of them appeared once. The leading ten clones occupy around 0.52% of the sample. Sequences were obtained from CD4+ T cells from blood. All receptors come from a woman in her thirties or forties in good health.

This clonotype was picked up many times. This chain links TRBV27 with TRBJ1-4, with TRBD1 matching 7 bases. CDR1 is MNHEY and CDR2 is SMNVEV in the germline V gene (reference sequence). V shed 5 bases, J shed 4 bases, and the junction held 4 bases outside the gene matches. CDR3 size: 14 residues. The CDR3 nucleotides are TGTGCCAGCAGTGCCGGGACAGTTAATGAAAAACTGTTTTTT. Its translation: CASSAGTVNEKLFF. Combining the CDR3 with reference TRBV27 and TRBJ1-4 gives the whole variable domain EAQVTQNPRYLITVTGKKLTVTCSQNMNHEYMSWYRQDPGLGLRQIYYSMNVEVTDKGDVPEGYKVSRKEKRNFPLILESPSPNQTSLYFCASSAGTVNEKLFFGSGTQLSVL.

This clonotype was detected ten times or more. This chain joins TRBV3-1 and TRBJ2-3, with D tentatively TRBD1 or TRBD2 (5 bases each). The V gene's germline CDR1 is LGHDT and CDR2 YNNKEL (reference sequence). The CDR3 length is 17 residues. V was shortened by 0 bases and J by 4 bases, with 17 bases between the two germline ends. The CDR3 nucleotides are TGTGCCAGCAGCCAAGAAGGCGAGGGGTCGGATCCAGATACGCAGTATTTT. Its protein product is CASSQEGEGSDPDTQYF.

This clonotype has at least ten counts. The V and J genes are TRBV2 and TRBJ1-1, with D possibly TRBD1 on 5 matching bases. The CDR3 loop spans 16 amino acids. Between the trimmed V and J ends, which lost 3 bases and 4 bases, there was a span of 18 bases. The V gene's germline CDR1 is SNHLY and CDR2 FYNNEI. The CDR3 spells CASSENSLGDVTEAFF. In DNA form, the CDR3 reads TGTGCCAGCAGTGAGAATAGTTTGGGGGACGTCACTGAAGCTTTCTTT.

This clonotype was counted many times. The chain recombines TRBV28 with TRBJ2-3; D may be TRBD1 (6 bases). The CDR3 is made up of 14 amino acids. Trimming cost V 10 bases and J 1 base, with 15 bases left between them. From germline, CDR1 is MDHEN and CDR2 SYDVKM. Written as DNA, the CDR3 is TGTGCCACCGAGGGGGTCCCTGGCACAGATACGCAGTATTTT. Amino acids: CATEGVPGTDTQYF.

This clonotype has ten or more counts. This rearrangement joins TRBV6-5 to TRBJ1-5; 11 bases are a match to TRBD1. The CDR3 spans 14 residues. Germline loops: CDR1 MNHEY, CDR2 SVGAGI. V dropped 5 bases and J dropped 5; count of bases not matched to a gene: 2. Here the CDR3 DNA reads TGTGCCAGCAGTCGGACAGGGGGCGATCAGCCCCAGCATTTT. It translates to CASSRTGGDQPQHF.

This clonotype came up many times. The chain is built from TRBV6-2 or TRBV6-3 and TRBJ2-4; 16 bases map to TRBD2. CDR3 length: 20 amino acids. The J segment lost 1 base and the V segment lost 2 bases, leaving 8 bases of the junction unmatched. Germline CDR1 reads MNHEY; CDR2 reads SVGEGT. This chain's CDR3 is CASSYLPGLAGGPAKNIQYF. CDR3 bases: TGTGCCAGCAGTTACCTCCCGGGACTAGCGGGAGGGCCGGCCAAAAACATTCAGTACTTC.

This clonotype was found many times. The J gene is TRBJ2-7, the V gene TRBV5-1, with TRBD2 as a possible D gene (10 bases). V shed 1 base and J shed 7 bases, with 27 bases lying between them. This CDR3 spans 18 amino acids. The germline V gene encodes CDR1 SGHRS and CDR2 YFSETQ. Here the CDR3 reads CASSLTGGRTSGREEQYF. CDR3 coding DNA: TGCGCCAGCAGCTTGACAGGGGGCAGGACTAGCGGCCGGGAGGAGCAGTACTTC.

This clonotype occurred many times. This chain joins TRBV7-2 and TRBJ2-5; 12 positions agree with TRBD2. CDR1 is SGHTA and CDR2 is FQGNSA in the germline V gene. CDR3 length: 16 residues. V lost 3 bases to trimming and J lost 5 bases; unmatched junction nucleotides: 7. The CDR3 spells CASSLGLAGFRETQYF. The CDR3 DNA follows: TGTGCCAGCAGCTTGGGACTAGCGGGTTTTCGGGAGACCCAGTACTTC.

The table lists this clonotype with many counts. V gene TRBV27 combines with J gene TRBJ1-4, with 9 bases identical to TRBD1. The CDR3 is 15 amino acids. Germline V gives CDR1 MNHEY, CDR2 SMNVEV (reference sequence). With V trimmed by 1 base and J by 11 bases, 8 bases remained unmatched. CDR3 region: CASSLWGQGTVKLFF. The CDR3 nucleotides read TGTGCCAGCAGTTTATGGGGACAGGGAACCGTCAAACTGTTTTTT.

This clonotype showed up many times. The rearrangement joins TRBV7-2 to TRBJ1-4, with TRBD1 matching 8 bases. From germline, CDR1 is SGHTA and CDR2 FQGNSA. Trimming removed 6 bases from V and 7 bases from J; junction bases left unmatched: 10. The CDR3 is made up of 15 amino acids. Written as DNA, the CDR3 is TGTGCCAGCAGGGCAGCGACAGGGGAGGGTGAAAAACTGTTTTTT. This sequence encodes CASRAATGEGEKLFF.

This clonotype was seen at least ten times. This chain uses TRBV7-2 with TRBJ2-1; no firm D call. In germline, CDR1 is SGHTA, CDR2 FQGNSA. The ends were cut back, 0 bases at V and 0 bases at J, with 6 bases in the middle. The CDR3 runs to 15 residues. The CDR3 loop reads CASSLAYGSYNEQFF. Here the CDR3 DNA reads TGTGCCAGCAGCTTAGCGTACGGCTCCTACAATGAGCAGTTCTTC.

This clonotype was detected many times. The chain uses TRBV7-9 and TRBJ2-2, with D unclear. V lost 5 bases and J lost 7, with 20 bases in between. The CDR3 has 16 amino acids. Germline CDR1 and CDR2: SEHNR and FQNEAQ (reference sequence). The CDR3 region is CASSLRQKPNHGELFF. The CDR3 region has the DNA TGTGCCAGCAGCCTGCGCCAGAAGCCTAACCACGGGGAGCTGTTTTTT.

This clonotype showed up many times. V and J are TRBV28 and TRBJ1-1, with D perhaps matching TRBD1 (5 bases). V was shortened by 1 base and J by 6 bases, with 12 bases between the two germline ends. CDR3 size: 14 residues. Germline assignment: CDR1 MDHEN and CDR2 SYDVKM. The CDR3 DNA is TGTGCCAGCAGTTTATACCAGGGTAACGCTGAAGCTTTCTTT. Protein product: CASSLYQGNAEAFF.

This clonotype was observed many times. This chain links TRBV3-1 with TRBJ2-1; D ambiguous. V was pared by 0 bases and J by 8 bases, with 2 bases between. The CDR3 is 11 amino acids. Germline CDR1 and CDR2: LGHDT and YNNKEL (reference sequence). DNA for the CDR3: TGTGCCAGCAGCCAAGAGCATGAGCAGTTCTTC. Translation: CASSQEHEQFF.

This clonotype was seen repeatedly, ten times or more. The chain carries TRBV5-1 and TRBJ2-3; 8 nucleotides match TRBD1. The V gene end was trimmed by 0 bases and the J gene end by 3 bases; junction bases not matched to a gene: 3. There are 15 residues in the CDR3. Germline CDR1 is SGHRS and CDR2 is YFSETQ. The CDR3 nucleotides are TGCGCCAGCAGCTTGGAACAGGGGGATACAGATACGCAGTATTTT. Translated, it gives CASSLEQGDTDTQYF.

J is TRBJ2-1 and V is TRBV7-8, with 9 bases identical to TRBD2. The V gene end was trimmed by 5 bases and the J gene end by 1 base; junction bases not matched to a gene: 30. Germline loops: CDR1 SGHVS, CDR2 FQNEAQ. This CDR3 is built from 24 residues. CDR3 sequence reads: CASSPARGGLMFKGGGESYNEQFF. The CDR3 DNA is TGTGCCAGCAGCCCCGCCCGGGGAGGGCTCATGTTTAAGGGCGGGGGGGAATCCTACAATGAGCAGTTCTTC.

In its sample, this clonotype was seen many times. The rearrangement links TRBV20-1 to TRBJ2-6; D is unclear. The CDR3 extends over 15 amino acids. V was pared by 5 bases and J by 2 bases, with 13 bases between. The germline V gene encodes CDR1 DFQATT and CDR2 SNEGSKA (reference sequence). Here the CDR3 DNA reads TGCAGTGCTCAAAGAGTGAAGGCTGGGGCCAACGTCCTGACTTTC. The encoded protein is CSAQRVKAGANVLTF.

This clonotype has at least ten counts. V and J are TRBV28 and TRBJ2-7; either TRBD1 or TRBD2 may supply D (5 bases each). The CDR3 totals 15 residues. CDR1 MDHEN and CDR2 SYDVKM come from the germline V gene. V was cut by 3 bases and J by 2 bases, with 14 bases left in between. The chain's CDR3 is CASSFGAGGTYEQYF. CDR3 coding DNA: TGTGCCAGCAGTTTCGGGGCAGGCGGAACCTACGAGCAGTACTTC.

The table lists this clonotype with many counts. This rearrangement joins TRBV10-3 to TRBJ2-2; D is undetermined. V was trimmed by 5 bases and J by 2 bases, leaving 12 bases between them. Germline CDR1 reads ENHRY; CDR2 reads SYGVKD. The CDR3 has 15 amino acids. The CDR3 reads CAISQTEDNTGELFF. In DNA, the CDR3 is TGTGCCATCAGTCAAACAGAGGATAACACCGGGGAGCTGTTTTTT.